The next 6 T cell receptor beta chains were all read from a single sample in a study of CD8 T cells in Susac syndrome. RNA was extracted with the RNeasy kit, and a quantity of roughly 0.45 to 1 ug was reverse transcribed using random hexamers. MiXCR, applied by TCRdb to the immunoSEQ multiplex PCR reads, yields one record per CDR3 protein. The table lists some 180,000 distinct CDR3 sequences, 85% to 95% of them singletons. The sequencing sample was made of CD4+ T cells from PBMCs. These receptors were obtained from a human donor in good health.

V usage is TRBV27 and J usage is TRBJ2-1; maybe TRBD1 (5 bases). Trimming shortened V by 6 bases and J by 2 bases, and 14 bases separated the two germline ends. Germline CDR1 and CDR2: MNHEY and SMNVEV (reference sequence). The CDR3 is 15 amino acids. In DNA, the CDR3 is TGTGCCAGCAGCTTAACAAGGGGAACCTACAATGAGCAGTTCTTC. As protein: CASSLTRGTYNEQFF.

The chain links TRBV6-4 to TRBJ2-2; no clear D. This CDR3 contains 10 residues. Trimming took off 5 bases at V and 8 bases at J, with 3 bases between the two ends. The germline V gene has CDR1 MRHNA and CDR2 SNTAGT. The CDR3: CASSPGELFF. CDR3 DNA: TGTGCCAGCAGTCCTGGGGAGCTGTTTTTT.

The CDR3 region is CASSQIRAGGTDTQYF. The CDR3 DNA is TGCGCCAGCAGCCAAATACGAGCGGGAGGGACAGATACGCAGTATTTT. This rearrangement joins TRBV4-3 to TRBJ2-3, with 10 bases identical to TRBD2. Germline V gives CDR1 LGHNA, CDR2 YSLEER. The CDR3 covers 16 residues. The J segment lost 3 bases and the V segment lost 2 bases, leaving 5 bases of the junction unmatched.

This chain uses TRBV29-1 with TRBJ1-1; the match to TRBD1 covers 7 bases. This CDR3 spans 13 amino acids. Germline CDR1 and CDR2: SQVTM and ANQGSEA. The V segment lost 7 bases and the J segment 5 bases; nucleotides outside the gene matches: 10. The CDR3 DNA reads TGCAGCGCGAGACAGGGATGGGGAACTGAAGCTTTCTTT. This sequence encodes CSARQGWGTEAFF.

The V and J genes are TRBV20-1 and TRBJ1-1; 10 nucleotides match TRBD1. Trimming removed 5 bases from V and 4 bases from J; junction bases left unmatched: 4. The CDR3 spans 13 residues. The germline V gene encodes CDR1 DFQATT and CDR2 SNEGSKA (reference sequence). The CDR3 reads CSAVRDRGTEAFF. The CDR3 nucleotides are TGCAGTGCTGTCCGGGACAGGGGCACTGAAGCTTTCTTT.

The gene calls are TRBV11-1 and TRBJ2-3, with TRBD2 identical over 10 bases. CDR1 is SGHAT, CDR2 FQDESV, per germline (reference sequence). The length of the CDR3 is 19 residues. With 1 base clipped from V and 3 bases from J, the junction kept 13 bases outside the gene matches. CDR3 sequence reads: CASSLGLAGGLSVTDTQYF. The DNA of the CDR3 is TGTGCCAGCAGCTTAGGATTAGCGGGAGGATTATCGGTTACAGATACGCAGTATTTT.